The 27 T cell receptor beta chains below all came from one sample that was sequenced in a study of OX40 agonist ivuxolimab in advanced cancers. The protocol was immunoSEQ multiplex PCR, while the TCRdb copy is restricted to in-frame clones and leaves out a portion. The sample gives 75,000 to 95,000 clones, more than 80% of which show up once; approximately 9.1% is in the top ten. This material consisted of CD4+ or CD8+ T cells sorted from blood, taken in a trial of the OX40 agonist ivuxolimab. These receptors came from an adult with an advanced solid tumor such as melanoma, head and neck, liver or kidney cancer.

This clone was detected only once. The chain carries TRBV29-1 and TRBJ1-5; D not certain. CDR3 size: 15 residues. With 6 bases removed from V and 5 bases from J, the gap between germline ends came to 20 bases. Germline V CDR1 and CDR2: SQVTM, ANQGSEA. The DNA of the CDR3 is TGCAGCGTCGGGGTGGGCCACGGAGAGGATCAGCCCCAGCATTTT. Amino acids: CSVGVGHGEDQPQHF.

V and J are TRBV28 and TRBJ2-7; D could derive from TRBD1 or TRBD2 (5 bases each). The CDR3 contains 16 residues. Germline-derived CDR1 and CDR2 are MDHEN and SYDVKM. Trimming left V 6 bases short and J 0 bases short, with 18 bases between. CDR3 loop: CASRILGRAASYEQYF. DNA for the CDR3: TGTGCCAGCAGGATACTGGGACGGGCGGCCTCCTACGAGCAGTACTTC.

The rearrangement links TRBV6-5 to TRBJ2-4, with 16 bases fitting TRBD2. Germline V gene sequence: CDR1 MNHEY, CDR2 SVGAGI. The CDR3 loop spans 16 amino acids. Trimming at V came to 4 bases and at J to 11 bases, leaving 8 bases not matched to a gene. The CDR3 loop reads CASSSPGLAGGEVQYF. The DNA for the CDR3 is TGTGCCAGCAGTTCGCCGGGACTAGCGGGGGGGGAGGTTCAGTACTTC.

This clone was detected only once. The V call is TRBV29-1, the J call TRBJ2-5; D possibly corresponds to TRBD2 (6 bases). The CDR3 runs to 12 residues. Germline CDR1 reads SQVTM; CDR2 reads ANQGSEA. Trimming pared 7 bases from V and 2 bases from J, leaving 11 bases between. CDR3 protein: CSGRLAQETQYF. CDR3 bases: TGCAGCGGTCGGCTAGCGCAAGAGACCCAGTACTTC.

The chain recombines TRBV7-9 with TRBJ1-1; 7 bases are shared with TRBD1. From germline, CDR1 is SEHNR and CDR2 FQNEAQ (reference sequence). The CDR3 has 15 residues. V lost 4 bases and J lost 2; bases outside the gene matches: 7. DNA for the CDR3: TGTGCCAGCAGCTCAAACCGACAGGGAAACACTGAAGCTTTCTTT. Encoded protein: CASSSNRQGNTEAFF. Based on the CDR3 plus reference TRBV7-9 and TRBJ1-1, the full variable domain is DTGVSQNPRHKITKRGQNVTFRCDPISEHNRLYWYRQTLGQGPEFLTYFQNEAQLEKSRLLSDRFSAERPKGSFSTLEIQRTEQGDSAMYLCASSSNRQGNTEAFFGQGTRLTVV.

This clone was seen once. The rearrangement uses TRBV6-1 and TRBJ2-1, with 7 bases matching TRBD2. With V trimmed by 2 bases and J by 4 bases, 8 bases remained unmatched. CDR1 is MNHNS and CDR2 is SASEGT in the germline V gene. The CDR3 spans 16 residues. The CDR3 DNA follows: TGTGCCAGCAGTGAAATCCCTGGCGGGGGTTACAATGAGCAGTTCTTC. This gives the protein CASSEIPGGGYNEQFF.

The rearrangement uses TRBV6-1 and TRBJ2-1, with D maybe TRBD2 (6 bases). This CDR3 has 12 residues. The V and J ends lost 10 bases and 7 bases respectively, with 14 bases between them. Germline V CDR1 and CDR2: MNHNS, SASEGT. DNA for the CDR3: TGTGCCATTAAACGGGGGAGAAATGAGCAGTTCTTC. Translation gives CAIKRGRNEQFF.

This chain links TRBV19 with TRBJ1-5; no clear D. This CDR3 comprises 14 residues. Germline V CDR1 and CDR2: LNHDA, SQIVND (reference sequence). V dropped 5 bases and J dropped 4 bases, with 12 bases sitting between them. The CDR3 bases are TGTGCCAGTAGTGAGCCTCGCGGTAATCAGCCCCAGCATTTT. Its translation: CASSEPRGNQPQHF.

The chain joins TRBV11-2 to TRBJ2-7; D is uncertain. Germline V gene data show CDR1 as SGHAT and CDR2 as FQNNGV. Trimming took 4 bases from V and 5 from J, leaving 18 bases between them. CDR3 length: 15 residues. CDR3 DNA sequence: TGTGCCAGCAGCTGGGGAAATCCCTCCCTTGACGAGCAGTACTTC. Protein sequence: CASSWGNPSLDEQYF.

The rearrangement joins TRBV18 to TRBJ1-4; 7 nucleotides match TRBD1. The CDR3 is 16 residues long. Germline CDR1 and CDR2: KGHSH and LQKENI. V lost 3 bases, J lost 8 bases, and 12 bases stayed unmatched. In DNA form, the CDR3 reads TGTGCCAGCTCACCCCTGGGGACAGCGACGGGAGAAAAACTGTTTTTT. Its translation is CASSPLGTATGEKLFF.

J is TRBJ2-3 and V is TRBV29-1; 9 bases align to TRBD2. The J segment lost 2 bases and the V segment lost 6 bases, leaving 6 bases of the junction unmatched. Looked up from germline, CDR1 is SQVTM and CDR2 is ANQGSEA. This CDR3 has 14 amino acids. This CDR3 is CSVGGGRDTDTQYF. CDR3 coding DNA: TGCAGCGTAGGGGGCGGGAGGGACACAGATACGCAGTATTTT.

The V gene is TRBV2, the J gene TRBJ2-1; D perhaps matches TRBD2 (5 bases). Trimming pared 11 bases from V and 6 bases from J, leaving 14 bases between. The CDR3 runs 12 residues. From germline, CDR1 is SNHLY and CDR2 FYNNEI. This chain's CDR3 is CALGRETNEQFF. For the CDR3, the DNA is TGTGCCTTGGGGAGAGAAACCAATGAGCAGTTCTTC. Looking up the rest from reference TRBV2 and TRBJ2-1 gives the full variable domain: EPEVTQTPSHQVTQMGQEVILRCVPISNHLYFYWYRQILGQKVEFLVSFYNNEISEKSEIFDDQFSVERPDGSNFTLKIRSTKLEDSAMYFCALGRETNEQFFGPGTRLTVL.

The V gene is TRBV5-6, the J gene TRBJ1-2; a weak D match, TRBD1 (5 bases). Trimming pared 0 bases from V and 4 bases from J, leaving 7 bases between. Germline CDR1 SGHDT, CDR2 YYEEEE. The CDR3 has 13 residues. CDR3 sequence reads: CASSLEGFYGYTF. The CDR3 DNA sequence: TGTGCCAGCAGCTTGGAGGGGTTCTATGGCTACACCTTC.

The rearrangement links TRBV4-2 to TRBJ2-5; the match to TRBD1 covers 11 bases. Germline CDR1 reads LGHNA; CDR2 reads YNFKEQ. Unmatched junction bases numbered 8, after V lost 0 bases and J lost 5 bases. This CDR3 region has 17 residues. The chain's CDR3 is CASSQDQGTGGLETQYF. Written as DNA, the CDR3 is TGTGCCAGCAGCCAAGATCAAGGGACAGGGGGTTTGGAGACCCAGTACTTC.

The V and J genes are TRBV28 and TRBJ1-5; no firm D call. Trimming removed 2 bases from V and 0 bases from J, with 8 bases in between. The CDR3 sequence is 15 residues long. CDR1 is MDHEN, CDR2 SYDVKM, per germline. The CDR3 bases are TGTGCCAGCAGTTTAGCTAGCCGTAGCAATCAGCCCCAGCATTTT. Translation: CASSLASRSNQPQHF. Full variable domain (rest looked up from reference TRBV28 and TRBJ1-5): DVKVTQSSRYLVKRTGEKVFLECVQDMDHENMFWYRQDPGLGLRLIYFSYDVKMKEKGDIPEGYSVSREKKERFSLILESASTNQTSMYLCASSLASRSNQPQHFGDGTRLSIL.

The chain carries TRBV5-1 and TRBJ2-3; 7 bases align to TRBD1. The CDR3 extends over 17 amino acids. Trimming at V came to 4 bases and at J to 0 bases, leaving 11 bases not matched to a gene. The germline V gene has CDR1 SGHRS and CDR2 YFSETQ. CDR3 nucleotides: TGCGCCAGCAGCCCCCTTTCAGGACAGGTCAGCACAGATACGCAGTATTTT. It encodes CASSPLSGQVSTDTQYF. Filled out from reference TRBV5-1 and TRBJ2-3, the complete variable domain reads KAGVTQTPRYLIKTRGQQVTLSCSPISGHRSVSWYQQTPGQGLQFLFEYFSETQRNKGNFPGRFSGRQFSNSRSEMNVSTLELGDSALYLCASSPLSGQVSTDTQYFGPGTRLTVL.

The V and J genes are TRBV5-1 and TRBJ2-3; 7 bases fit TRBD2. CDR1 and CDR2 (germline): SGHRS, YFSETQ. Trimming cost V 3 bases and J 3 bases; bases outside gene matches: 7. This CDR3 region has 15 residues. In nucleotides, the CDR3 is TGCGCCAGCAGCTCCTCCCGGCGGGAGACAGATACGCAGTATTTT. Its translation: CASSSSRRETDTQYF.

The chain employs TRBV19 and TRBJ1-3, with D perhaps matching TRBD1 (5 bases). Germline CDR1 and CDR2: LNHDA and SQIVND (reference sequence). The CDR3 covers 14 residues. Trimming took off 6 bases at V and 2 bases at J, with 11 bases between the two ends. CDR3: CASSRGGTGNTIYF. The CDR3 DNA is TGTGCCAGTAGCCGTGGGGGTACTGGAAACACCATATATTTT.

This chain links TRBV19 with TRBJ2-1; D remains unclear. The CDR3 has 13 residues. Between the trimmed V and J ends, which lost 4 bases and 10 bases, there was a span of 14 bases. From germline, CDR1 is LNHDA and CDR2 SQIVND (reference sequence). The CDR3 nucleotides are TGTGCCAGTAGTACCCGAGCTCCCGGCGAGCAGTTCTTC. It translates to CASSTRAPGEQFF.

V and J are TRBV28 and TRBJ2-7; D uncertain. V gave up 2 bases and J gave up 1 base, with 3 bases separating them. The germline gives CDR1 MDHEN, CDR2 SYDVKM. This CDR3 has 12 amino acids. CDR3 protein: CASSLRSYEQYF. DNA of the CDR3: TGTGCCAGCAGTTTACGATCCTACGAGCAGTACTTC.

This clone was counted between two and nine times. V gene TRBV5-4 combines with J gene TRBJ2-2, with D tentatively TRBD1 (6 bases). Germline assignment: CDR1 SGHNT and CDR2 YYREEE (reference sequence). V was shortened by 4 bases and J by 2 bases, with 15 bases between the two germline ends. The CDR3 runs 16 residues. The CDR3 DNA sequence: TGTGCCAGCAGCCGGCCGACAGGAACTAACACCGGGGAGCTGTTTTTT. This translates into CASSRPTGTNTGELFF.

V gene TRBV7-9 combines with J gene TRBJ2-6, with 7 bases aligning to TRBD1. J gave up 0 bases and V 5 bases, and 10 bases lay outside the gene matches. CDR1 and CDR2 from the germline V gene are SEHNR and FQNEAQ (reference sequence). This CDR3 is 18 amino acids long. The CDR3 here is CASSPSPGQNSGANVLTF. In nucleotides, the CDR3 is TGTGCCAGCAGCCCATCACCGGGACAGAACTCTGGGGCCAACGTCCTGACTTTC.

CDR3 in amino acids: CASSSMGAYEQYF. CDR3 coding DNA: TGTGCCAGCAGCTCTATGGGAGCCTACGAGCAGTACTTC. The gene calls are TRBV7-9 and TRBJ2-7, with D possibly TRBD2 on 5 matching bases. Trimming stripped 4 bases from V and 2 bases from J, with 9 bases between. Germline V CDR1 and CDR2: SEHNR, FQNEAQ (reference sequence). The CDR3 is made up of 13 amino acids.

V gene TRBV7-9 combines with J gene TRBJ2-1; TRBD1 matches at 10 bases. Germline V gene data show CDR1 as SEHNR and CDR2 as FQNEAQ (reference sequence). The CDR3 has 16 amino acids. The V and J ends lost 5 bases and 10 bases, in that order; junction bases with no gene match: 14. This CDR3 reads CASSLPGQGSPGEQFF. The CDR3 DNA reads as TGTGCCAGCAGCCTACCGGGACAGGGGTCTCCTGGGGAGCAGTTCTTC.

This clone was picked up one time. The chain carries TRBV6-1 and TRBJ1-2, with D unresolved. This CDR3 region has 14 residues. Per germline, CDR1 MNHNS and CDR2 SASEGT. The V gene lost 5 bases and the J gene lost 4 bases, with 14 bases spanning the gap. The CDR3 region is CASSQLTGTYGYTF. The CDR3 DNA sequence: TGTGCCAGCAGTCAATTAACTGGAACCTATGGCTACACCTTC.

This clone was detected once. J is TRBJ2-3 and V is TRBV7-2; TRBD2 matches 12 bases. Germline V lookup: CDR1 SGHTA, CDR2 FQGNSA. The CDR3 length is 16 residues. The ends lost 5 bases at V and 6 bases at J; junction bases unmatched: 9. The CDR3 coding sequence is TGTGCCAGCAGCCGGACTAGCGGGACGACCGGGGATACGCAGTATTTT. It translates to CASSRTSGTTGDTQYF.

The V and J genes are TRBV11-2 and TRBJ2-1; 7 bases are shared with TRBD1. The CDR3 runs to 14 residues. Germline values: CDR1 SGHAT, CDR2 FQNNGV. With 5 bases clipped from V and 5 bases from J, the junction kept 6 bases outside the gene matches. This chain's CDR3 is CASSRRTGNNEQFF. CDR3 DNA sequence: TGTGCCAGCAGCAGGCGGACAGGCAACAATGAGCAGTTCTTC.